These 3 T cell receptor beta chains came from one sample sequenced in a study of identical twins. TCRdb recomputed calls from the 5' RACE reads with MiXCR, one row per CDR3 protein. The table shows about 1.7 million distinct CDR3 sequences, with 25% to 35% occurring only once. The specimen sequenced was cord blood. These receptors were taken from a newborn girl in good health.

V is TRBV4-2 and J is TRBJ1-5; a possible D gene is TRBD1 (6 bases). Trimming pared 1 base from V and 0 bases from J, leaving 10 bases between. Germline CDR1 reads LGHNA; CDR2 reads YNFKEQ. The CDR3 is 16 residues long. CDR3 sequence reads: CASSQGDTYSNQPQHF. CDR3 nucleotide sequence: TGTGCCAGCAGCCAAGGGGACACTTATAGCAATCAGCCCCAGCATTTT.

This clonotype was counted only a few times. The genes are TRBV11-2 and TRBJ2-3, with 10 nucleotides matching TRBD2. J gave up 3 bases and V 7 bases, and 4 bases lay outside the gene matches. The CDR3 covers 14 residues. Germline CDR1 is SGHAT and CDR2 is FQNNGV. The CDR3 sequence is CASKRGGPTDTQYF. In DNA, the CDR3 is TGTGCCAGCAAGCGGGGGGGCCCGACAGATACGCAGTATTTT.

With regard to this clonotype: The germline gene is not matched at one end of the junction; a read error may be the cause. V is TRBV6-6 and J is TRBJ2-1, with 11 bases aligning to TRBD2. Per the germline V gene, CDR1 is MNHNY and CDR2 is SVGAGI (reference sequence). The CDR3 totals 15 residues. Written as DNA, the CDR3 is TGTGCCTGCAGTTACCGACTAGCGGGGAACAATGAGCAGTTCTTC. Translation gives CACSYRLAGNNEQFF.